The 27 T cell receptor beta chains below were found in one sample sequenced in a study of CD8 T cells in ankylosing spondylitis. Overall study findings and caveats: There was a TCR beta motif, made of 7 to 9 highly homologous variants, that appeared characteristic of ankylosing spondylitis blood.

These TCRs' antigens remain unknown. One entry per CDR3 protein results from TCRdb running MiXCR on the 5' RACE reads. The data hold hundreds of thousands of distinct CDR3 sequences, with 25% to 30% observed a single time. The source material was blood, either unsorted or a sorted T cell fraction (not recorded which). Receptors were obtained from a male donor with ankylosing spondylitis.

CDR3 sequence (DNA): TGTGCCAGCAGCGTAGGGGGGACAGAAAACTATGGCTACACCTTC. Translation: CASSVGGTENYGYTF. This chain connects TRBV9 to TRBJ1-2, with 7 nucleotides matching TRBD1. The germline gives CDR1 SGDLS, CDR2 YYNGEE. V dropped 0 bases and J dropped 2; count of bases not matched to a gene: 4. This CDR3 has 15 amino acids.

V is TRBV20-1 and J is TRBJ2-5; D may correspond to TRBD1 or TRBD2 (5 bases each). V lost 4 bases and J lost 2, with 11 bases in between. Germline loops: CDR1 DFQATT, CDR2 SNEGSKA (reference sequence). CDR3 size: 13 residues. The CDR3 loop is CSATRDGQETQYF. CDR3 DNA sequence: TGCAGTGCTACGAGGGACGGGCAAGAGACCCAGTACTTC.

This clonotype was detected only a few times. The V call is TRBV15, the J call TRBJ2-5; TRBD2 agrees at 9 bases. CDR1 and CDR2 (germline): LNHNV, YYDKDF (reference sequence). The ends lost 4 bases at V and 1 base at J; junction bases unmatched: 4. This CDR3 spans 15 amino acids. CDR3 bases: TGTGCCACCAGCACCTGGACTAGCGTCCAAGAGACCCAGTACTTC. It encodes CATSTWTSVQETQYF.

In this sample, this clonotype turned up a few times. The chain recombines TRBV11-1 with TRBJ2-1; 8 bases are shared with TRBD1. The ends lost 3 bases at V and 0 bases at J; junction bases unmatched: 10. This CDR3 has 18 amino acids. The germline gives CDR1 SGHAT, CDR2 FQDESV (reference sequence). The CDR3 DNA follows: TGTGCCAGCAGCTTCCAGGGGGCAAAATTTGTCTCCTACAATGAGCAGTTCTTC. Protein sequence: CASSFQGAKFVSYNEQFF.

This clonotype was counted between two and nine times. The junction does not match germline at one end; this may be a read error. The chain has TRBV7-9 and TRBJ1-6; 10 positions match TRBD1. The CDR3 runs 14 residues. Germline loops: CDR1 SEHNR, CDR2 FQNEAQ (reference sequence). In DNA form, the CDR3 reads TGCGTTGCCGGGGGACAGGGGTGGATTTCACCCCTCCACTTT. Its protein is CVAGGQGWISPLHF.

J is TRBJ1-6 and V is TRBV12-3 or TRBV12-4; 9 bases are shared with TRBD1. The length of the CDR3 is 15 residues. With 5 bases clipped from V and 8 bases from J, the junction kept 7 bases outside the gene matches. CDR3 protein: CASSHRGLRDSPLHF. The CDR3 nucleotides are TGTGCCAGCAGTCACAGGGGGCTTAGGGATTCACCCCTCCACTTT.

V and J are TRBV7-8 and TRBJ1-2; 7 positions agree with TRBD1. The germline V gene has CDR1 SGHVS and CDR2 FQNEAQ. V was clipped by 2 bases and J by 0 bases; unmatched bases: 15. The CDR3 is 19 amino acids. The CDR3 loop reads CASSLYLRGSTASNYGYTF. The CDR3 nucleotides are TGTGCCAGCAGCTTATACCTCAGGGGGTCGACCGCCTCTAACTATGGCTACACCTTC.

V gene TRBV6-1 combines with J gene TRBJ1-5; 7 nucleotides align to TRBD1. Germline trimming cut 5 bases from V and 2 bases from J; bases unmatched to any gene: 6. The CDR3 is 15 amino acids. CDR1 is MNHNS, CDR2 SASEGT, per germline. CDR3 nucleotides: TGTGCCAGCAGTACAGGGGTTTACGGCAATCAGCCCCAGCATTTT. Translation: CASSTGVYGNQPQHF.

This chain connects TRBV20-1 to TRBJ2-7; D not certain. CDR3 size: 13 residues. V was cut by 6 bases and J by 0 bases, with 12 bases left in between. Germline V gene sequence: CDR1 DFQATT, CDR2 SNEGSKA (reference sequence). The CDR3 region has the DNA TGCAGTGCCTCGAACTCCCGCTCCTACGAGCAGTACTTC. This gives the protein CSASNSRSYEQYF.

The table lists this clonotype with a few counts. CDR3 nucleotides: TGCAGCGTTGTTGGGGCAGAGACCCAGTACTTC. Translation: CSVVGAETQYF. The rearrangement joins TRBV29-1 to TRBJ2-5, with D possibly TRBD1 on 5 matching bases. V dropped 4 bases and J dropped 4 bases, with 7 bases sitting between them. Germline lookup yields CDR1 SQVTM and CDR2 ANQGSEA. The CDR3 has 11 amino acids.

The chain has TRBV24-1 and TRBJ2-2; 9 bases align to TRBD2. The CDR3 runs to 14 residues. V dropped 1 base and J dropped 7; count of bases not matched to a gene: 0. Germline CDR1 KGHDR, CDR2 SFDVKD. The CDR3 reads CATSDFSGSGELFF. CDR3 in DNA: TGTGCCACCAGTGATTTTAGCGGGAGCGGGGAGCTGTTTTTT.

V gene TRBV24-1 combines with J gene TRBJ2-1; 11 bases line up with TRBD2. CDR1 is KGHDR and CDR2 is SFDVKD in the germline V gene. The CDR3 spans 18 residues. The junction had 8 bases not matched to a gene; V was cut back by 2 bases and J by 3 bases. CDR3 in amino acids: CATSDSLTSGDFYNEQFF. CDR3 DNA sequence: TGTGCCACCAGTGATTCTTTGACTAGCGGGGACTTCTACAATGAGCAGTTCTTC.

This clonotype was detected a few times. The chain joins TRBV5-1 to TRBJ1-1; D remains ambiguous. Trimming cost V 6 bases and J 1 base, with 10 bases left between them. The CDR3 is 13 amino acids. In germline, CDR1 is SGHRS, CDR2 YFSETQ. CDR3 coding DNA: TGCGCCAGCAACACGGACGGGAACACTGAAGCTTTCTTT. Translating it yields CASNTDGNTEAFF.

The rearrangement joins TRBV7-8 to TRBJ1-1; D possibly corresponds to TRBD1 (6 bases). CDR1 is SGHVS, CDR2 FQNEAQ, per germline. The CDR3 length is 13 residues. V was clipped by 7 bases and J by 2 bases, with 11 bases between them. CDR3 DNA sequence: TGTGCCAGCACCCACAGGGTCAACACTGAAGCTTTCTTT. Translated, it gives CASTHRVNTEAFF.

The chain uses TRBV24-1 and TRBJ2-3; no reliable D call. Trimming left V 0 bases short and J 0 bases short, with 12 bases between. Germline CDR1 reads KGHDR; CDR2 reads SFDVKD. The CDR3 covers 17 residues. CDR3: CATSDLPSDTSTDTQYF. The DNA of the CDR3 is TGTGCCACCAGTGATTTGCCTTCGGATACTAGCACAGATACGCAGTATTTT.

This clonotype was observed many times. V and J are TRBV10-2 and TRBJ2-2; no clear D. CDR3 length: 14 residues. V lost 5 bases to trimming and J lost 0 bases, with 7 bases between them. Germline V gene sequence: CDR1 WSHSY, CDR2 SAAADI. The CDR3 DNA reads as TGCGCCAGCAGTTTCAGTCCGAACACCGGGGAGCTGTTTTTT. This gives the protein CASSFSPNTGELFF.

A few counts support this clonotype. The chain employs TRBV4-1 and TRBJ1-1, with TRBD1 matching 7 bases. The CDR3 contains 15 residues. Germline values: CDR1 MGHRA, CDR2 YSYEKL. V shed 5 bases, J shed 3 bases, and the junction held 9 bases outside the gene matches. CDR3: CASSSRDRAYTEAFF. In nucleotides, the CDR3 is TGCGCCAGCAGCTCCCGGGACAGAGCTTACACTGAAGCTTTCTTT.

The chain joins TRBV27 to TRBJ2-7; D gene uncertain. The germline V gene has CDR1 MNHEY and CDR2 SMNVEV (reference sequence). The CDR3 loop spans 14 amino acids. V was pared by 6 bases and J by 0 bases, with 12 bases between. CDR3 DNA: TGTGCCAGCAGGCTCGGGCGGAGCTCCTACGAGCAGTACTTC. It is translated as CASRLGRSSYEQYF.

A few counts support this clonotype. The chain has TRBV5-1 and TRBJ1-5; maybe TRBD1 (6 bases). CDR3 size: 14 residues. Per the germline V gene, CDR1 is SGHRS and CDR2 is YFSETQ. V dropped 4 bases and J dropped 7 bases, with 15 bases sitting between them. The CDR3 protein is CASSRTAGGQPQHF. The DNA of the CDR3 is TGCGCCAGCAGCCGGACAGCCGGCGGCCAGCCCCAGCATTTT.

The chain joins TRBV3-1 to TRBJ1-5; D not resolved. V lost 8 bases and J lost 5, with 10 bases in between. Germline CDR1 reads LGHDT; CDR2 reads YNNKEL (reference sequence). CDR3 length: 12 amino acids. CDR3 sequence (DNA): TGTGCCAGCGGTCCCGGGGATCAGCCCCAGCATTTT. This sequence encodes CASGPGDQPQHF.

V and J are TRBV6-2 or TRBV6-3 and TRBJ2-5; the match to TRBD2 covers 8 bases. Looked up from germline, CDR1 is MNHEY and CDR2 is SVGEGT. V shed 2 bases, J shed 3 bases, and the junction held 8 bases outside the gene matches. The CDR3 contains 16 residues. The CDR3 DNA reads as TGTGCCAGCAGTTACGACCTTACTAGCGGTGAAGAGACCCAGTACTTC. Encoded protein: CASSYDLTSGEETQYF.

This clonotype was found many times. The V and J genes are TRBV20-1 and TRBJ1-3; perhaps TRBD1 as D (6 bases). CDR3 length: 17 amino acids. CDR1 is DFQATT, CDR2 SNEGSKA, per germline (reference sequence). V lost 3 bases, J lost 2 bases, and 20 bases lay in between. Here the CDR3 DNA reads TGCAGTGCTAGGTCCGAAAGGGGGGAGGTTCCTGGAAACACCATATATTTT. Protein sequence: CSARSERGEVPGNTIYF.

The chain joins TRBV15 to TRBJ1-4; no clear D gene. The germline CDR1 and CDR2 sequences are LNHNV and YYDKDF (reference sequence). Trimming stripped 8 bases from V and 6 bases from J, with 10 bases between. CDR3 length equals 12 residues. For the CDR3, the DNA is TGTGCCACCGGACTCATGGATGAAAAACTGTTTTTT. This sequence encodes CATGLMDEKLFF.

In its sample, this clonotype was seen a few times. The gene calls are TRBV7-2 and TRBJ2-7; 7 bases are shared with TRBD1. The CDR3 runs 14 residues. Germline CDR1 is SGHTA and CDR2 is FQGNSA. V lost 4 bases and J lost 9; bases outside the gene matches: 12. This chain's CDR3 is CASSSTGAIMRQYF. In DNA, the CDR3 is TGTGCCAGCAGCTCTACAGGGGCGATCATGCGGCAGTACTTC. Full variable domain (missing parts from reference TRBV7-2 and TRBJ2-7): GAGVSQSPSNKVTEKGKDVELRCDPISGHTALYWYRQSLGQGLEFLIYFQGNSAPDKSGLPSDRFSAERTGGSVSTLTIQRTQQEDSAVYLCASSSTGAIMRQYFGPGTRLTVT.

A few counts support this clonotype. The rearrangement joins TRBV5-1 to TRBJ2-3, with D possibly TRBD2 on 5 matching bases. The CDR3 runs to 14 residues. The ends were cut back, 1 base at V and 4 bases at J, with 10 bases in the middle. The germline V gene encodes CDR1 SGHRS and CDR2 YFSETQ. CDR3 nucleotides: TGCGCCAGCAGCTTGACGGGGAGCGCAGATACGCAGTATTTT. Its translation is CASSLTGSADTQYF.

The chain has TRBV29-1 and TRBJ2-1, with D hard to call. The CDR3 length is 14 residues. V lost 3 bases and J 8 bases, leaving 17 bases between the germline ends. In germline, CDR1 is SQVTM, CDR2 ANQGSEA. CDR3 in amino acids: CSVEVLDLQHEQFF. Here the CDR3 DNA reads TGCAGCGTTGAGGTACTGGATTTACAACATGAGCAGTTCTTC.

This clonotype was observed a handful of times. This chain uses TRBV20-1 with TRBJ1-5; unclear D gene. The V gene's germline CDR1 is DFQATT and CDR2 SNEGSKA (reference sequence). Deletions cut 1 base from V and 1 base from J, with 8 bases between. The CDR3 sequence is 14 residues long. The CDR3 sequence is CSARVPGSNQPQHF. CDR3 sequence (DNA): TGCAGTGCTAGAGTTCCCGGGAGCAATCAGCCCCAGCATTTT.